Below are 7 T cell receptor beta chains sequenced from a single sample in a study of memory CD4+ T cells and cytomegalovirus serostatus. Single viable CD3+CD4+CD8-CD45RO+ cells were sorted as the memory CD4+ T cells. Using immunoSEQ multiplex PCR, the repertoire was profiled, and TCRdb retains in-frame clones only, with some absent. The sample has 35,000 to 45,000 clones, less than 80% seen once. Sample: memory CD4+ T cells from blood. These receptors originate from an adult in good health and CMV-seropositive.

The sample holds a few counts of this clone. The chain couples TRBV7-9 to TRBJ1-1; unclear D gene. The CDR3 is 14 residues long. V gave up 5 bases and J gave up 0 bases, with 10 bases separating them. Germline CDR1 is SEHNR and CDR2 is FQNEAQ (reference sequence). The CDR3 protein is CASSNGRMNTEAFF. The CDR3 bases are TGTGCCAGCAGCAACGGACGGATGAACACTGAAGCTTTCTTT.

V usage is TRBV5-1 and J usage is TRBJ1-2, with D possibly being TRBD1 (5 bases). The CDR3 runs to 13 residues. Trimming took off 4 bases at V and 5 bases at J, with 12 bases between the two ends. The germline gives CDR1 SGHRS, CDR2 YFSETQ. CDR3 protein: CASSKDSYYGYTF. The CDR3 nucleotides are TGCGCCAGCAGCAAAGACAGTTATTATGGCTACACCTTC.

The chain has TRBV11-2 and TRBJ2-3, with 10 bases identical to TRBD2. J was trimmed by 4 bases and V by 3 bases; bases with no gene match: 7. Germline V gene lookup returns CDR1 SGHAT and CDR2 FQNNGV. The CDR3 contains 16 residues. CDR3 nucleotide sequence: TGTGCCAGCAGCTTGATGAGCGGGGGGGTGGCAGATACGCAGTATTTT. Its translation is CASSLMSGGVADTQYF.

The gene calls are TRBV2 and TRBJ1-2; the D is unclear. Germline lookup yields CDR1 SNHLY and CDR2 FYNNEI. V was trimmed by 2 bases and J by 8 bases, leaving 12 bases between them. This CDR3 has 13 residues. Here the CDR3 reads CASSETRELGYTF. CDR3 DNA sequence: TGTGCCAGCAGTGAAACTCGGGAGCTCGGCTACACCTTC.

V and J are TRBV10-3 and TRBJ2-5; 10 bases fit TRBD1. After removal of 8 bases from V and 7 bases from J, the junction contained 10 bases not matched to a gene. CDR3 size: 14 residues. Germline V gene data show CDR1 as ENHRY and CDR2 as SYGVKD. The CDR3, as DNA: TGTGCCATCCGTATGACAGGGGGCTCCGGGACCCAGTACTTC. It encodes CAIRMTGGSGTQYF.

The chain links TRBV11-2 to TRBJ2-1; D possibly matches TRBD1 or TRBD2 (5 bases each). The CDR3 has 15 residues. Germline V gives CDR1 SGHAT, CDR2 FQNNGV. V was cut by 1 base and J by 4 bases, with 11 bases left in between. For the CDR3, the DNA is TGTGCCAGCAGCTTAGGGGGACGGCTGTACAATGAGCAGTTCTTC. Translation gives CASSLGGRLYNEQFF.

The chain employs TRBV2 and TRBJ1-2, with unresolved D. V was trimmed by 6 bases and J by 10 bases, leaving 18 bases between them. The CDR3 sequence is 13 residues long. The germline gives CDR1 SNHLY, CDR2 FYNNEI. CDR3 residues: CASRARALRDYTF. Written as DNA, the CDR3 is TGTGCCAGCAGAGCCCGGGCCTTACGGGACTACACCTTC.